The subject of this entry is one T cell receptor (beta chain). The target antigen is unknown. The table came from immunoSEQ multiplex PCR; TCRdb's copy has only in-frame clones and leaves some out. Found here are about 130,000 clones, about nine tenths of them singletons; the top ten hold about 0.18%. The data are from a study of graft-versus-host responses after intestinal transplantation. Study-level results: GvH clones turned up in recipient marrow; some had shown up first in ileum or blood.

J lost 0 bases, V lost 4 bases, and 10 bases had no gene match. Germline assignment: CDR1 SGHDT and CDR2 YYEEEE. The CDR3 has 18 residues. The rearrangement uses TRBV5-6 and TRBJ1-6; 7 bases map to TRBD1. The sequencing here drew on unstimulated CD4+ T cells sorted from spleen or lymph node cells, taken before intestinal transplant. This TCR derives from a human donor who received an intestinal transplant. The CDR3 region is CASSPGQEISSYNSPLHF. The CDR3 DNA follows: TGTGCCAGCAGCCCCGGACAGGAAATAAGCTCCTATAATTCACCCCTCCACTTT.